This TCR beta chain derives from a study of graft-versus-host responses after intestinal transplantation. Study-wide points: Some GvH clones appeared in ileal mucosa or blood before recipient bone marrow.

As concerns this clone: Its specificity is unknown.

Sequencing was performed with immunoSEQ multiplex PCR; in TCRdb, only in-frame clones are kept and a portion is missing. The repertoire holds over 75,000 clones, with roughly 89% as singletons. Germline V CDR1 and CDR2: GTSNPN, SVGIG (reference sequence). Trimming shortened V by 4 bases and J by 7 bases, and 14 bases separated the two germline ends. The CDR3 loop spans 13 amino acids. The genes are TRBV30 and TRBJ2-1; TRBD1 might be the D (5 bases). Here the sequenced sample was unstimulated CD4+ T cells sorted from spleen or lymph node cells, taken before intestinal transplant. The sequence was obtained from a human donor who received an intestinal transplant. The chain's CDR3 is CAWTTDRLNEQFF. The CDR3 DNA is TGTGCCTGGACCACAGACAGACTTAATGAGCAGTTCTTC.